This T cell receptor (beta chain) was sequenced during a study of graft-versus-host responses after intestinal transplantation. A note on this clone: The antigen remains unidentified.

Losses at the gene ends were 3 bases for V and 4 bases for J; bases not matched to a gene: 5. The CDR3 is 15 amino acids. The germline gives CDR1 SGHRS, CDR2 YFSETQ. Generated by immunoSEQ multiplex PCR, the TCRdb table keeps only in-frame clones and is missing some. Of about 120,000 clones listed, 85% to 95% are singletons. The sequences come from unstimulated CD4+ T cells sorted from spleen or lymph node cells, collected before intestinal transplant. The TCR comes from a human donor who received an intestinal transplant. The V call is TRBV5-1, the J call TRBJ2-1, with 9 positions matching TRBD2. The CDR3: CASSSTSGPYNEQFF. CDR3 coding DNA: TGCGCCAGCAGCTCCACTAGCGGGCCTTACAATGAGCAGTTCTTC.